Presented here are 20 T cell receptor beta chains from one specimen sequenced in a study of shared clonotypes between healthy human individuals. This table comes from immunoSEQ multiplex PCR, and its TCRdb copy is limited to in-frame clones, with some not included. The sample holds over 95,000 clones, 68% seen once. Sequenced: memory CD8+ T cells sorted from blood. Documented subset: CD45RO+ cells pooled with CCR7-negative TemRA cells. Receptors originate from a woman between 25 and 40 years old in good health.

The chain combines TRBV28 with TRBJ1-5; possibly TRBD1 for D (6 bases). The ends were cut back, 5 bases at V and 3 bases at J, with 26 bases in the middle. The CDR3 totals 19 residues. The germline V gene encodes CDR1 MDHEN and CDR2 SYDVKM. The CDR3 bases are TGTGCCAGCAGTACCCACCCCGGGGGGCTGAGGAAAGACAATCAGCCCCAGCATTTT. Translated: CASSTHPGGLRKDNQPQHF.

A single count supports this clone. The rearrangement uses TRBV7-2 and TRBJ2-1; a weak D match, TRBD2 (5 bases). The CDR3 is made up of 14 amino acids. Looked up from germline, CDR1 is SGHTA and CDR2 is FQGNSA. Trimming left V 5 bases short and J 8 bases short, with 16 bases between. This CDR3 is CASSQIGGSHEQFF. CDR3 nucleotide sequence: TGTGCCAGCAGCCAGATCGGCGGGTCCCATGAGCAGTTCTTC.

The DNA for the CDR3 is TGCGCCAGCAGCTCCGGCACTGCAGGGACAACCGATACGCAGTATTTT. This encodes CASSSGTAGTTDTQYF. The chain has TRBV5-1 and TRBJ2-3, with TRBD1 as a possible D gene (6 bases). The CDR3 spans 16 residues. CDR1 and CDR2 from the germline V gene are SGHRS and YFSETQ. The germline V and J ends were trimmed by 3 bases and 6 bases, with 20 bases remaining between them. Supplemented by reference TRBV5-1 and TRBJ2-3, the full variable domain reads KAGVTQTPRYLIKTRGQQVTLSCSPISGHRSVSWYQQTPGQGLQFLFEYFSETQRNKGNFPGRFSGRQFSNSRSEMNVSTLELGDSALYLCASSSGTAGTTDTQYFGPGTRLTVL.

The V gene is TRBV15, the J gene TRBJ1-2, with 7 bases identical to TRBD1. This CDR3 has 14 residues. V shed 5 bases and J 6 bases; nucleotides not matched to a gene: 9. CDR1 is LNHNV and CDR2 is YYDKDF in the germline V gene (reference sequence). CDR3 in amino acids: CATSGRQGRHGYTF. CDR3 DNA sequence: TGTGCCACCAGCGGAAGACAGGGTCGGCATGGCTACACCTTC.

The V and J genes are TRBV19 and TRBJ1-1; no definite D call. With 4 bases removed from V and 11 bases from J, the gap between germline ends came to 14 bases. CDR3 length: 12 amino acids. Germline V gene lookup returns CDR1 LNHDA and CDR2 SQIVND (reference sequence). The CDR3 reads CASSTGSFGAFF. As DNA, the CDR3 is TGTGCCAGTAGTACAGGTAGCTTCGGGGCTTTCTTT.

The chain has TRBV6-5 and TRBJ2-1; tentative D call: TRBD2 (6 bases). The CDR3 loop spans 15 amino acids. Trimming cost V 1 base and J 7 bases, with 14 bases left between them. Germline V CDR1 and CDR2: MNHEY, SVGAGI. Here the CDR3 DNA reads TGTGCCAGCAGTTACTATAGCGGAAGCCTTAATGAGCAGTTCTTC. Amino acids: CASSYYSGSLNEQFF.

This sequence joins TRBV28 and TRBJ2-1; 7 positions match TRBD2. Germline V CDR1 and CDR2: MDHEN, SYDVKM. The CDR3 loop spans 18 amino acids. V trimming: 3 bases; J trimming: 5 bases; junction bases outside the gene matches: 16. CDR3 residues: CASSFRQRLARFDNEQFF. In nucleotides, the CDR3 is TGTGCCAGCAGTTTTCGACAAAGACTAGCCCGCTTTGACAATGAGCAGTTCTTC.

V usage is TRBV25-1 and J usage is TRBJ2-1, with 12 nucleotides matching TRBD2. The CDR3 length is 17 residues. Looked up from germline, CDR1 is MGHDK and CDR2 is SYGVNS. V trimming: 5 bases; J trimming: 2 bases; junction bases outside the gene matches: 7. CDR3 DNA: TGTGCCAGCAGTATTGGACTAGCGGGAACCCCCTACAATGAGCAGTTCTTC. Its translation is CASSIGLAGTPYNEQFF.

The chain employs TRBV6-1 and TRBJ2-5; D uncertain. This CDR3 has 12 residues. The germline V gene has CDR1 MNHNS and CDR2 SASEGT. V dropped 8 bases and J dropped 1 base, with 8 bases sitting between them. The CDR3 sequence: CASSRLQETQYF. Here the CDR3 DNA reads TGTGCCAGCTCCAGACTCCAAGAGACCCAGTACTTC.

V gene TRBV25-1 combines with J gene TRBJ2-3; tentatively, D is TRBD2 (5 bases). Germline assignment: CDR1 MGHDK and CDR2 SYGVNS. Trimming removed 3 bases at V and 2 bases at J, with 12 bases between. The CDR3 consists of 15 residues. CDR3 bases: TGTGCCAGCAGTGAGGGGAGCGGCGTCACAGATACGCAGTATTTT. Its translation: CASSEGSGVTDTQYF.

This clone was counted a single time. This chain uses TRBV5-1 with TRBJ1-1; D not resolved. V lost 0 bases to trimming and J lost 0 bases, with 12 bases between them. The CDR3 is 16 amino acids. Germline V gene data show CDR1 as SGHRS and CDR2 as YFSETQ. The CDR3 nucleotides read TGCGCCAGCAGCTTGGCCTGGGGTTGGATGAACACTGAAGCTTTCTTT. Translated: CASSLAWGWMNTEAFF.

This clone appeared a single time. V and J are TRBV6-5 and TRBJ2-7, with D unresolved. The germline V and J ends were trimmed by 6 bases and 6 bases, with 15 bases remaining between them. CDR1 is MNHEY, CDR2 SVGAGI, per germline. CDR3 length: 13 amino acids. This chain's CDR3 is CASRLDLAREQYF. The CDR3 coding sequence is TGTGCCAGCAGGCTGGACCTGGCCCGCGAGCAGTACTTC.

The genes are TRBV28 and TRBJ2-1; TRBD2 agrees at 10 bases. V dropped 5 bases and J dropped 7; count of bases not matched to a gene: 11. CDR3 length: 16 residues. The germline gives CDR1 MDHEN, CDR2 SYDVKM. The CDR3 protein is CASSQTPGLARNEQFF. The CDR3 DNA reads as TGTGCCAGCAGTCAAACTCCGGGACTAGCGAGGAATGAGCAGTTCTTC.

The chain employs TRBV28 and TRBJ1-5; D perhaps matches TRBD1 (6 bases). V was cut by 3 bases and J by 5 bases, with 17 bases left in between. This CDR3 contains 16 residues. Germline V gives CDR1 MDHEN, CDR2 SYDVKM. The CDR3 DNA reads TGTGCCAGCAGTTTTGGATACAGGGCGCTCCATCAGCCCCAGCATTTT. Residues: CASSFGYRALHQPQHF.

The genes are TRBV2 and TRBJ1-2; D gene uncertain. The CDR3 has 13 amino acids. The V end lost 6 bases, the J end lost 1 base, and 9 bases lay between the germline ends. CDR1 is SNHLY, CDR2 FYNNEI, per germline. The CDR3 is CASSPRVNYGYTF. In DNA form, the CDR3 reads TGTGCCAGCAGCCCTCGGGTTAACTATGGCTACACCTTC.

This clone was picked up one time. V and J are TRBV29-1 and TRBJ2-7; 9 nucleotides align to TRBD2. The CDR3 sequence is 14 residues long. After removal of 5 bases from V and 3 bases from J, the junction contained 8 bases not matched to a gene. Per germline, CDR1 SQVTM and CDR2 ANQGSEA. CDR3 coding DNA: TGCAGCGTTCAGGCTAGCGGGGCCATCTACGAGCAGTACTTC. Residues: CSVQASGAIYEQYF.

CDR3 region: CASNGQGGGYGYTF. The CDR3 DNA reads TGTGCCAGCAACGGACAGGGAGGAGGCTATGGCTACACCTTC. The chain links TRBV6-4 to TRBJ1-2; 8 bases align to TRBD1. Per germline, CDR1 MRHNA and CDR2 SNTAGT. The CDR3 spans 14 residues. The V and J ends lost 7 bases and 4 bases, in that order; junction bases with no gene match: 8.

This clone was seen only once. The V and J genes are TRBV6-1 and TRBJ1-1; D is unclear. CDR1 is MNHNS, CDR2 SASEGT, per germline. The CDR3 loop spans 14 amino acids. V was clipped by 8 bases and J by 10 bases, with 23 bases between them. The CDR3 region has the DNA TGTGCCAGCCAAGTCGGGCAGGCGGGTGTTCGAGCTTTCTTT. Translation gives CASQVGQAGVRAFF.

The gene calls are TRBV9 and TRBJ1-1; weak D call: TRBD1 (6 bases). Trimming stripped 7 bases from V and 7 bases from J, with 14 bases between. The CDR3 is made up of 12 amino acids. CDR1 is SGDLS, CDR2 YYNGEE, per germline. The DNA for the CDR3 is TGTGCCAGCGGCGGGGGCGCGGGTGAAGCTTTCTTT. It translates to CASGGGAGEAFF.

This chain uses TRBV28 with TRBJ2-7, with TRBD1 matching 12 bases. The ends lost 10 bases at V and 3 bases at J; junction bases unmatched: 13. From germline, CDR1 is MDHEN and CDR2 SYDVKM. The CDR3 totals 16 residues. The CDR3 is CATRPGQGAIIYEQYF. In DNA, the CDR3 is TGTGCCACCCGACCGGGACAGGGGGCGATTATCTACGAGCAGTACTTC. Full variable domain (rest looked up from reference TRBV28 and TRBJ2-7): DVKVTQSSRYLVKRTGEKVFLECVQDMDHENMFWYRQDPGLGLRLIYFSYDVKMKEKGDIPEGYSVSREKKERFSLILESASTNQTSMYLCATRPGQGAIIYEQYFGPGTRLTVT.